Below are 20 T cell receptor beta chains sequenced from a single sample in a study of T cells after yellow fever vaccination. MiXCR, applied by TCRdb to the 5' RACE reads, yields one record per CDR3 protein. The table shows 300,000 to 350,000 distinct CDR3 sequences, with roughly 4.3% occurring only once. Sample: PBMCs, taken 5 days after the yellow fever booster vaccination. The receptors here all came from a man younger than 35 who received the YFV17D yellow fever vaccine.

As DNA, the CDR3 is TGTGCCAGCAGACCAAGCGGGGGGGCCGGATATACGCAGTATTTT. It encodes CASRPSGGAGYTQYF. The rearrangement uses TRBV5-6 and TRBJ2-3, with 10 bases fitting TRBD2. The V gene end was trimmed by 5 bases and the J gene end by 7 bases; junction bases not matched to a gene: 10. The CDR3 runs 15 residues. Germline-derived CDR1 and CDR2 are SGHDT and YYEEEE.

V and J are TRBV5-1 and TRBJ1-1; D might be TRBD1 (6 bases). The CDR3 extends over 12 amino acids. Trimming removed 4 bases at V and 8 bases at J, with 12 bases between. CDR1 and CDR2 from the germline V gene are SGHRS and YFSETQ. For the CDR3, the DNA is TGCGCCAGCAGCCCGACAGGTCCGGAAGCTTTCTTT. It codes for CASSPTGPEAFF.

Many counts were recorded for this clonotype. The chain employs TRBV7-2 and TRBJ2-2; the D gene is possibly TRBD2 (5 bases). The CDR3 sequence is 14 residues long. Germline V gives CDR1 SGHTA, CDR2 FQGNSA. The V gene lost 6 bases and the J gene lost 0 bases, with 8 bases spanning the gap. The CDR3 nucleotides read TGTGCCAGCAGACCCGGGACGAACACCGGGGAGCTGTTTTTT. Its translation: CASRPGTNTGELFF.

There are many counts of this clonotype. The CDR3 region is CASSLRGTSGGHEQFF. The CDR3 coding sequence is TGTGCCAGCAGCTTGCGCGGGACTAGCGGGGGGCATGAGCAGTTCTTC. V usage is TRBV7-9 and J usage is TRBJ2-1, with TRBD2 matching over 15 bases. Losses at the gene ends were 3 bases for V and 8 bases for J; bases not matched to a gene: 5. The CDR3 contains 16 residues. In germline, CDR1 is SEHNR, CDR2 FQNEAQ (reference sequence).

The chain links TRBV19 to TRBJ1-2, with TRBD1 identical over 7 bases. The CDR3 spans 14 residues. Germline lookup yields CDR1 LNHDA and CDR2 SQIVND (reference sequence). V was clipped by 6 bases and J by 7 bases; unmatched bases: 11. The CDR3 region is CASSPGGTARGYTF. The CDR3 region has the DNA TGTGCCAGTAGCCCGGGGGGGACAGCTCGTGGCTACACCTTC.

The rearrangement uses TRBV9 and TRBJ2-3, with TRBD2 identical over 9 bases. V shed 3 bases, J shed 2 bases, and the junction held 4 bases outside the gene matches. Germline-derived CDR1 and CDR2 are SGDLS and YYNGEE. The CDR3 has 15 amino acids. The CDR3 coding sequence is TGTGCCAGCAGCGGAAGCGGGGGGACCACAGATACGCAGTATTTT. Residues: CASSGSGGTTDTQYF. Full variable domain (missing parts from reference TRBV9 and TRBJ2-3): DSGVTQTPKHLITATGQRVTLRCSPRSGDLSVYWYQQSLDQGLQFLIQYYNGEERAKGNILERFSAQQFPDLHSELNLSSLELGDSALYFCASSGSGGTTDTQYFGPGTRLTVL.

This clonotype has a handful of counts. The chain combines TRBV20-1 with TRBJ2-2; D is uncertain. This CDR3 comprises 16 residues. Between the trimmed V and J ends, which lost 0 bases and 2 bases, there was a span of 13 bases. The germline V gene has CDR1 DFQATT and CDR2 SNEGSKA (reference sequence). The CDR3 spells CSARDLGNPNTGELFF. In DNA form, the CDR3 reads TGCAGTGCTAGAGATCTGGGCAACCCAAACACCGGGGAGCTGTTTTTT.

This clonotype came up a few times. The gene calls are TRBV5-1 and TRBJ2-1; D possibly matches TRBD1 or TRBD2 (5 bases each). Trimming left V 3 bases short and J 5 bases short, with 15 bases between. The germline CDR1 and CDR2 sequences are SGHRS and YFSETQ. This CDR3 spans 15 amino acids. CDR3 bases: TGCGCCAGCAGCTACGCCGGGACGGGTAACAATGAGCAGTTCTTC. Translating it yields CASSYAGTGNNEQFF.

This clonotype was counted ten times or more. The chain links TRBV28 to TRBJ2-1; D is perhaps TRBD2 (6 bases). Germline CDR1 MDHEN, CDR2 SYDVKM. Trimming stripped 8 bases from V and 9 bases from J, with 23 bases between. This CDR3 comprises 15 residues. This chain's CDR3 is CASHSLARVRGEQFF. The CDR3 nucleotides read TGTGCCAGCCATTCCCTAGCGAGGGTGAGGGGTGAGCAGTTCTTC.

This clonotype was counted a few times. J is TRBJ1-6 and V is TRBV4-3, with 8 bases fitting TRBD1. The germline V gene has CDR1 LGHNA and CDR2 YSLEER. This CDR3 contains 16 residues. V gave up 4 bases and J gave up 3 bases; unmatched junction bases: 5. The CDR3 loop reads CASSRVQGVYNSPLHF. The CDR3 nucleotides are TGCGCCAGCAGCCGAGTACAGGGGGTCTATAATTCACCCCTCCACTTT.

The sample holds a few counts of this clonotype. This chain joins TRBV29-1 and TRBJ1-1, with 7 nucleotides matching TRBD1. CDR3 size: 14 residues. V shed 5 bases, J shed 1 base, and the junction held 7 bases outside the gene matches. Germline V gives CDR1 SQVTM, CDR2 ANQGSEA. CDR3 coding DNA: TGCAGCGTTCAGACGGACAGGACGAACACTGAAGCTTTCTTT. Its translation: CSVQTDRTNTEAFF.

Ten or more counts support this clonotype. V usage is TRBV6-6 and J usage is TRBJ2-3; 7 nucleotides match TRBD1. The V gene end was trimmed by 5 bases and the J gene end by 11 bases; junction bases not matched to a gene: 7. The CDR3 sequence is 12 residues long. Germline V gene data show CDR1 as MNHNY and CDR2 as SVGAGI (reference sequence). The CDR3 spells CASSHRGVGQYF. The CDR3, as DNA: TGTGCCAGCAGTCACAGGGGAGTGGGGCAGTATTTT.

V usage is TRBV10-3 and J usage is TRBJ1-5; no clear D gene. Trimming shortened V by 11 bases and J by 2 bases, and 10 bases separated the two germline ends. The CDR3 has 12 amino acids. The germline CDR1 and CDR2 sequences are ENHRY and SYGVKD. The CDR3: CAVGSGNQPQHF. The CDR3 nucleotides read TGTGCCGTCGGTTCGGGCAATCAGCCCCAGCATTTT.

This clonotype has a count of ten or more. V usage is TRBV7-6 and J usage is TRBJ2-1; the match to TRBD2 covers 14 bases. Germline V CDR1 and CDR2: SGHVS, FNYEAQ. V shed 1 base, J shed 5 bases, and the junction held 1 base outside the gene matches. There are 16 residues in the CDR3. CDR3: CASSLGGLAGDNEQFF. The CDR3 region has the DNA TGTGCCAGCAGCTTAGGGGGACTAGCGGGGGACAATGAGCAGTTCTTC.

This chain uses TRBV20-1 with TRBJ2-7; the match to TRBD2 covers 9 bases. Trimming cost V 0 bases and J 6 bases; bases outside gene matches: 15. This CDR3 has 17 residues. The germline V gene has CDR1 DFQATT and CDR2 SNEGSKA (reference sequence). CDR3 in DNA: TGCAGTGCTAGAGACCGACGTGGGAGCGGGGGGATCCCCGAGCAGTACTTC. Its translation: CSARDRRGSGGIPEQYF.

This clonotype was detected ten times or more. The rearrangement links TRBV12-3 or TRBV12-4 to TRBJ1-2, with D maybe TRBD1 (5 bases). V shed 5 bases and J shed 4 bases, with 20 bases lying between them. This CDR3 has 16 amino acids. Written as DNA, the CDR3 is TGTGCCAGCAGTCCCACCACCGTGGGACGGATCTATGGCTACACCTTC. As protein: CASSPTTVGRIYGYTF.

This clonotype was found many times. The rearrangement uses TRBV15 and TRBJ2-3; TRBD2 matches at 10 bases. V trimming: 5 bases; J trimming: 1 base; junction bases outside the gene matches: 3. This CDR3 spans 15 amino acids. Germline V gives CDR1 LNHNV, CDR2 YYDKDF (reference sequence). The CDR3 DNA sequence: TGTGCCACCAGCGCAGGACTAGCGGGCACAGATACGCAGTATTTT. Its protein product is CATSAGLAGTDTQYF.

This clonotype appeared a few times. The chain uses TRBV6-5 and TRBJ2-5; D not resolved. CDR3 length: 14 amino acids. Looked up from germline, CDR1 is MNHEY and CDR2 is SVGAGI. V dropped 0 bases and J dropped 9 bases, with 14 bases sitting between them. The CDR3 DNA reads TGTGCCAGCAGTTACTCGGACGCCTCGGAGTCCCAGTACTTC. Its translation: CASSYSDASESQYF.

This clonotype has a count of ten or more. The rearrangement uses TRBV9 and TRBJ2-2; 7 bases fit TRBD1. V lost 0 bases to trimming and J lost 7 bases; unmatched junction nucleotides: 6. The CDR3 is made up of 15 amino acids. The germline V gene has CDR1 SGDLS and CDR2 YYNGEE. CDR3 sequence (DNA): TGTGCCAGCAGCGTAGAGGCCAGGGGGATCGGGGAGCTGTTTTTT. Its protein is CASSVEARGIGELFF.

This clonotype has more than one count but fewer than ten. The CDR3 is CASSLSRTGGDGYTF. The CDR3 DNA follows: TGTGCCAGCAGTCTAAGCCGGACAGGGGGCGATGGCTACACCTTC. J is TRBJ1-2 and V is TRBV2; 11 bases are a match to TRBD1. V gave up 5 bases and J gave up 6 bases; unmatched junction bases: 8. The CDR3 loop spans 15 amino acids. Germline CDR1 reads SNHLY; CDR2 reads FYNNEI.